The 6 T cell receptor beta chains presented below share a single source sample, sequenced in a study of spatial heterogeneity in lung cancer. Study results and limitations: For expanded intratumoral alpha and beta TCRs, counts tracked tumor mutation counts.

MiXCR, applied by TCRdb to the 5' RACE reads, yields one record per CDR3 protein. The sample lists approximately 15,000 distinct CDR3 sequences; about 4.5% were seen once. Time point described: sample taken at primary tumor resection. Which antigens these TCRs recognize remains unknown. Sequences were derived from lung tumor tissue, sampled at surgery. The receptors come from a female donor with early-stage non-small cell lung cancer.

This clonotype was seen at least ten times. A library made for alpha chains picked up this beta chain off target, so its size means little. The chain links TRBV19 to TRBJ2-2, with D tentatively TRBD1 (5 bases). Trimming stripped 1 base from V and 3 bases from J, with 12 bases between. This CDR3 has 16 residues. Germline V gene lookup returns CDR1 LNHDA and CDR2 SQIVND (reference sequence). CDR3 nucleotide sequence: TGTGCCAGTAGTATAGGCAGGGCAGGTTACACCGGGGAGCTGTTTTTT. Its protein is CASSIGRAGYTGELFF.

This clonotype has a count of ten or more. A library prepared for alpha chains yielded this beta chain as an off-target read; its size is of little meaning. V is TRBV7-2 and J is TRBJ2-1; 9 positions match TRBD2. Trimming at V came to 5 bases and at J to 6 bases, leaving 8 bases not matched to a gene. This CDR3 is built from 15 residues. Germline V gene data show CDR1 as SGHTA and CDR2 as FQGNSA. CDR3 loop: CASSQRLAGTNEQFF. The CDR3 region has the DNA TGTGCCAGCAGCCAGAGGCTAGCGGGGACCAATGAGCAGTTCTTC.

This clonotype was detected a few times. This beta chain came through as a stray read in a library set up for alpha chains, and its size says little. The V and J genes are TRBV6-9 and TRBJ1-2; D gene unclear. The ends were cut back, 2 bases at V and 4 bases at J, with 8 bases in the middle. CDR3 length: 13 amino acids. Germline V gene lookup returns CDR1 MNHGY and CDR2 SVAAGI. The CDR3 reads CASSYRGFYGYTF. The CDR3 nucleotides read TGTGCCAGCAGTTATCGGGGATTCTATGGCTACACCTTC.

The sample holds many counts of this clonotype. This beta chain slipped into a library made for alpha chains as a stray read, so its size is not meaningful. The chain joins TRBV7-3 to TRBJ1-6; D is unclear. The CDR3 has 15 residues. CDR1 and CDR2 (germline): SGHTA, FQGTGA. V was pared by 3 bases and J by 7 bases, with 13 bases between. The CDR3 bases are TGTGCCAGCAGCTTCGCAGGCGGGCCAAATTCACCCCTCCACTTT. This encodes CASSFAGGPNSPLHF.

Many counts were recorded for this clonotype. The library was built for alpha chains, so this beta chain is an off-target read and its size means little. This chain joins TRBV4-2 and TRBJ2-3; 9 bases are a match to TRBD2. Germline V gives CDR1 LGHNA, CDR2 YNFKEQ. The V and J ends lost 4 bases and 2 bases, in that order; junction bases with no gene match: 1. This CDR3 is built from 14 residues. CDR3 nucleotides: TGTGCCAGCAGCCTAGCGGGGGTCACAGATACGCAGTATTTT. Its protein is CASSLAGVTDTQYF.

The table lists this clonotype with many counts. This beta chain is an off-target read within a library intended for alpha chains, so its frequency means little. J is TRBJ2-2 and V is TRBV2, with 7 positions matching TRBD1. Germline CDR1 and CDR2: SNHLY and FYNNEI. V shed 8 bases, J shed 3 bases, and the junction held 9 bases outside the gene matches. The CDR3 spans 15 residues. DNA for the CDR3: TGTGCCAGCGGGTACGGGCAGGGGGACACCGGGGAGCTGTTTTTT. It codes for CASGYGQGDTGELFF.